These T cell receptor beta chains were read from a single sample in a study of cytomegalovirus exposure and HLA in healthy donors. Sequenced by immunoSEQ multiplex PCR; TCRdb stores in-frame clones only, minus some. This repertoire shows some 180,000 clones, around 77% found once; its top ten account for roughly 3%. Material: PBMCs. All receptors come from a woman aged 25 to 39 in good health and CMV-seronegative. Both conserved end residues are trimmed from each CDR3.

j_gene	v_gene	CDR3aa
TRBJ1-1	TRBV18	ASSGPRTEAF
TRBJ2-3	TRBV29-1	SVDRRADTQY
TRBJ1-4	TRBV30	AWRQGALANEKLF
TRBJ2-1	TRBV13	ASSITSGGHNEQF
TRBJ1-4	TRBV6-1	ASSEEYYNEKLF
NA	TRBV2	ASRTQGPGQPQY
TRBJ2-7	TRBV28	ASSLRVPYEQY
TRBJ2-5	TRBV10-3	AISGARGRETQY
TRBJ2-7	TRBV9	ASTPHSSGGFYEQY
TRBJ2-7	TRBV11-2	ASSLGDRLKYEQY
TRBJ1-1	TRBV2	ASSRRTGGAEAF
TRBJ1-1	TRBV2	ASRVGGANTEAF
TRBJ1-2	TRBV5-1	ASSLEGVVGYT
TRBJ1-5	TRBV5-8	ASSSRQALPWGNQPQH
TRBJ1-1	TRBV15	ATSRGQAVRAF
TRBJ1-4	TRBV30	AWSVELEAAHGELF
TRBJ1-1	TRBV6-5	ASSYAGYNTEAF
TRBJ2-1	TRBV4-1	ASSLPRGTSGGWSSYNEQF
TRBJ2-7	TRBV27	ASSLGTGGRYEQY
TRBJ1-4	TRBV4-2	ASSQGGDLIEKLF
TRBJ1-1	TRBV5-4	ASSLSAMNTEAF
TRBJ2-1	TRBV9	ASSLGGGGNNEQF
TRBJ2-1	TRBV30	AWSPIQGIVRNEQF
TRBJ2-7	TRBV5-4	ASSPVSGEQY
TRBJ1-2	TRBV6-5	ASSYPSGDGYT
TRBJ2-7	TRBV2	ASRKDRGQTYEQY
TRBJ2-1	TRBV11-3	ASSLATRLAGGATYNEQF